The present entry profiles one T cell receptor (beta chain) with its context. As yet, its antigen is unknown. This entry belongs to a study of immune evolution from preneoplasia to lung adenocarcinoma. Study summary: HLA loss of heterozygosity: approximately 7.5% AIS, less than 18% MIA, around 35% ADC, none AAH.

Resections took place in Japan or China from about 2013 to 2017. Findings and caveats of the study: Top clone share appeared to fall from AAH through AIS, MIA, adenocarcinoma. Highest clonality occurred in KRAS-mutant, not EGFR-mutant or double wild-type, nodules.

CDR1 and CDR2 from the germline V gene are MDHEN and SYDVKM. The CDR3 spans 15 residues. V shed 7 bases, J shed 6 bases, and the junction held 10 bases outside the gene matches. The protocol was immunoSEQ multiplex PCR, while the TCRdb copy is restricted to in-frame clones and leaves out a portion. This sample has under 45,000 clones, with approximately 79% found just once. This clonotype was sampled from a person aged 55 to 70 with lung adenocarcinoma. Sequencing used FFPE invasive lung adenocarcinoma tissue. The V gene is TRBV28, the J gene TRBJ2-2, with 8 bases matching TRBD1. The CDR3 loop reads CASIQGARDAGELFF. The CDR3 DNA sequence: TGTGCCAGCATCCAGGGGGCCCGAGACGCCGGGGAGCTGTTTTTT.